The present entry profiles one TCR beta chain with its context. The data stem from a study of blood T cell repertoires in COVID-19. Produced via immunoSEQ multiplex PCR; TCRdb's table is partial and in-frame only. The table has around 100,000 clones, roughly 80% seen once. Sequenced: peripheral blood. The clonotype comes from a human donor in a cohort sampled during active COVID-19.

Here the CDR3 DNA reads TGTGCCAGCAGCCAGGGCCCTCATGAGCAGTTCTTC. Amino acids: CASSQGPHEQFF. The chain combines TRBV3-1 (or the pseudogene TRBV3-2) with TRBJ2-1; D call uncertain. V lost 3 bases to trimming and J lost 8 bases, with 8 bases between them. From germline, CDR1 is LGHDT and CDR2 YNNKEL (reference sequence). The CDR3 is 12 residues long.